These T cell receptor beta chains were read from a single sample in a study of T cell repertoires in cytomegalovirus infection. TCRdb itself ran the reads through MiXCR, one entry per CDR3 protein. The table includes some 71,000 distinct CDR3 sequences, 28% detected once. These receptors have no identified antigens. Specimen: CD8+ T cells from cultured PBMCs, collected from culture after CMV antigen stimulation. These receptors were obtained from a human donor in good health (CMV status not recorded). Some clones in this sample may be carry-over from other donors' samples. Each CDR3 is given with its conserved first and last residue. The D gene is left open where the match is weak. Size is omitted from some rows. Given values are once, few, many or a class for expanded clones.

d_gene	abundance	v_gene	j_gene	CDR3nt	CDR3aa
TRBD1	many	TRBV7-8	TRBJ2-7	TGTGCCAGCAGCTGGACTACGACCGGGACAGGGAACGAGCAGTACTTC	CASSWTTTGTGNEQYF
TRBD1	few	TRBV19	TRBJ2-2	TGTGCCAGTAGTTTCGACAGGGGGCTCACCGGGGAGCTGTTTTTT	CASSFDRGLTGELFF
.	many	TRBV7-8	TRBJ2-7	TGTGCCAGCAGCTCGGACAGCTCCTACGAGCAGTACTTC	CASSSDSSYEQYF
.	.	TRBV19	TRBJ1-1	TGTGCCACCTCAGAGAGGGTCTTGGGGATGAACACTGAAGCTTTCTTT	CATSERVLGMNTEAFF
.	many	TRBV20-1	TRBJ1-3	TGCAGTTCCCGAGGGGGTTTTGGAAACACCATATATTTT	CSSRGGFGNTIYF
.	.	TRBV4-1	TRBJ2-3	TGCGCCAGCAGCCAAGATGAAGGAGCCACAGATACGCAGTATTTT	CASSQDEGATDTQYF
.	.	TRBV5-1	TRBJ2-5	TGCGCCAGCAGCTTGTTGGGCGCCGCCGGGGAGACCCAGTACTTC	CASSLLGAAGETQYF
TRBD1	.	TRBV15	TRBJ2-7	TGTGCCACCAGCAGAGAGCGACAGGGGTCCTACGAGCAGTACTTC	CATSRERQGSYEQYF
.	many	TRBV2	TRBJ2-1	TGTGCCAGCAGTAGCCGAGATCCCTACAATGAGCAGTTCTTC	CASSSRDPYNEQFF
.	.	TRBV28	TRBJ1-1	TGTGCCAGCAGTTTTTCCACTGAAGCTTTCTTT	CASSFSTEAFF
.	few	TRBV20-1	TRBJ2-1	TGCAGTGCCGGTCGCCTTGGGAACTCCTACAATGAGCAGTTCTTC	CSAGRLGNSYNEQFF
.	.	TRBV15	TRBJ1-2	TGTGCCACCGGAGGGCAGGGTCATGTTGACTATGGCTACACCTTC	CATGGQGHVDYGYTF
.	many	TRBV12-3/TRBV12-4	TRBJ2-5	TGTGCCAGCAGTTTATCCGTAGAGACCCAGTACTTC	CASSLSVETQYF
TRBD1	few	TRBV28	TRBJ2-7	TGTGCCAGCACCCCGACAGGGACCCCCTACGAGCAGTACTTC	CASTPTGTPYEQYF
TRBD1	many	TRBV6-1	TRBJ2-7	TGTGCCAGCAGTGAAGGGGGGACAGGGTCTAGCGAGCAGTACTTC	CASSEGGTGSSEQYF